The present TCR beta chain was sequenced within a study of blood T cell repertoires in COVID-19 (TCRdb year 2020). Regarding the research as a whole: Collaborator samples came from the United States, Italy and Spain and covered acute and convalescent phases of COVID-19. The prospective study material was composed of cDNA or gDNA derived from T cells, B-cell-depleted T cells, or PBMCs. Deeply sampled blood TCRbeta repertoires from subjects exposed to, actively infected with, or recovered from COVID-19 were included in the dataset. The repertoires were released in a freely available public database meant as a resource for research on the immune response to SARS-CoV-2. Samples were obtained from the ongoing ImmuneRACE study (first 160 participants) and from 1,200 or so subjects provided by 6 global collaborators. Sample metadata almost always included a de-identified subject ID, COVID-19 status, age in years and sex. Where available, HLA class I and class II types were taken from metadata supplied by the sample provider and were not determined by assay-based typing.

TCRbeta CDR3 regions were amplified from genomic DNA using the immunoSEQ Assay, a bias-controlled multiplex PCR. The authors' pipeline ran thus. The number of nucleated cells in each sample was estimated from the amplification of reference gene primers within the assay. To quantify the absolute abundance of each unique TCRbeta CDR3 rearrangement, sequence reads were collapsed and filtered. For each sample, productive Simpson clonality was calculated as the square root of Simpson's diversity index over productive rearrangements. TCRdb took this table from immuneACCESS and kept in-frame rearrangements with V and J called. Such tables lack part of the clones; where checked against another copy, unresolved V genes explain under half of the gap, and the rest is unexplained. For V, J and clone size, that table is used; D and trimming come from the DNA. The sample contains about 11,000 clones, about 90% of them found a single time. The top ten clonotypes cover about 9.5% of the sample.

On the study overall, not on this receptor specifically: Clinical and demographic metadata were provided uncurated, with the amount varying by source and participant.

Remarks on this clone: Its antigen remains unidentified. The input lacks base qualities; no much larger clone sits a single base away.

Germline trimming amounts to 5 bases on V and 3 bases on J, with 11 as the count of junction bases outside the gene matches. From its cysteine to its phenylalanine, the CDR3 spans 17 amino acids. The sequence is cut down to CDR3 DNA, 51 bases in frame from base 1. Taken from the germline V gene, the CDR1 and CDR2 loops are SGHNT and YENEEA. Each collaborating institution followed its own protocols to collect whole blood in K2EDTA tubes. For TCRbeta analysis, collaborator samples were shipped as frozen whole blood, as isolated PBMCs, or as DNA extracted from either sample type. The sequence came from a human donor in a cohort sampled during active COVID-19. The rearrangement joined TRBV11-3 to TRBJ2-2, with TRBD1 matching 8 junction bases. Sample: peripheral blood. DNA sequence: TGTGCCAGCAGCCCCGACCGACAGGGGTATCACACCGGGGAGCTGTTTTTT. Its product reads: CASSPDRQGYHTGELFF.